Given below is one T cell receptor (beta chain) in context. Its antigen is still unknown. The junction departs from germline at one end; a sequencing error may be responsible. Interpreted using the paper, the time point label stands for: blood 2 weeks post-SBRT. The treatment or condition label of this sample denotes: 15 Gy SBRT to primary tumor, nephrectomy 4 weeks later. To follow tumor-enriched clonotypes, peripheral blood was collected serially from radiation-treated patients at baseline and again at 2 weeks and 4 weeks after SBRT. Every patient's renal cell carcinoma showed clear cell pathology. The QIAamp DNA Blood Mini Kit (Qiagen) was used to prepare genomic DNA for TCR sequencing. Samples were included in the analyses only if all quality control checks were passed. This specimen belongs to a study of radiation and T cells in renal cell carcinoma (dated by TCRdb to about 2020). Context from the whole study: The samples were drawn from a clinical trial, where primary renal cell carcinomas were treated with 15 Gy of stereotactic body radiation therapy and then removed by nephrectomy 4 weeks afterward. In total, some 52 samples underwent TCR beta sequencing: 25 or so tumors plus 27 peripheral blood samples. In the approximately 57 samples combined, around 3.9 million unique CDR3 nucleotide sequences were found, encoding roughly 2.5 million unique CDR3 amino acid sequences. Beyond this particular receptor, the publication reports: Effects of radiation dose or scheduling on the TCR repertoire could not be addressed with the single-armed trial design. Because pretreatment tumor biopsies were not available, the baseline intratumoral presence of clonotypes could not be determined. Tracking of blood repertoire dynamics stopped at approximately four weeks after treatment, with no follow-up past that point. Top tumor clonotypes rose in blood from baseline to 2 weeks post-radiation, then contracted by 4 weeks, suggesting transient expansion of tumor-resident clones.

TCR beta libraries were generated from genomic DNA with the immunoSEQ kit, following the manufacturer's recommendations. To prepare libraries, a first multiplex PCR with proprietary primers was run, followed by a second PCR that added unique barcodes, and a bead cleanup was done after each round. Each sample batch included a kit-provided positive control reaction and a negative control reaction. The final libraries were assessed on an Agilent 4200 TapeStation D1000 ScreenTape, pooled by volume, and quantified by qPCR. Sequencing was performed on an Illumina NextSeq500 with a MidOutput 150-cycle cartridge, and 156 Read1 and 15 Index1 cycles were run with kit custom primers. The pooled library was loaded at approximately 1 pM, and about 20% PhiX control was spiked in. As for the original processing: The vendor-processed data were analyzed in R, and a clonotype was defined as all T cells that share the same CDR3 nucleotide sequence. For clone abundance analyses, frequencies were normalized to the 10,000 most abundant clones per sample. Public T cell clones, which averaged fewer than five per sample, were removed prior to analysis. Tumor-enriched and baseline blood-enriched clonotypes were defined by at least a 32-fold difference in abundance between compartments. A beta-binomial differential abundance model was used to identify clonotypes that were expanded or contracted between blood time points. Tumor-blood repertoire similarity was measured with the Baroni-Urbani and Buser coefficient, and groups were compared using two-tailed Wilcoxon tests in R. TCRdb's version of the immuneACCESS table is confined to in-frame rearrangements and falls short of the full clone set. An unresolved V gene accounts for under half of the shortfall where checked; the remainder is of unknown origin. V, J and clone size are those of that table, while D and trimming were read from the DNA. This sample holds about 150,000 clones; 87% were observed only once. 10% to 15% of the sample rests with the top ten.

The sequencing here drew on blood, taken from a patient whose treatment included radiotherapy and nephrectomy. This TCR derives from a woman in her fifties or sixties with renal cell carcinoma.

The DNA sequence is given as TGCGCCAGCAGTCCAGACAGCCTGAACACTGAAGCTTTCTTT. Its protein reads: CASSPDSLNTEAFF. Here the chain combines TRBV5-5 and TRBJ1-1, and TRBD1 may be the D gene, going by 5 matching bases. CDR1 and CDR2 (SGHKS, YYEKEE) derive from the germline V gene (reference sequence). The CDR3 spans 14 residues, from the cysteine through the phenylalanine. The CDR3 DNA has 42 bases and is translated from base 1. Here the CDR3 is joined to the reference TRBV5-5 and TRBJ1-1 genes, and the full variable domain is: DAGVTQSPTHLIKTRGQQVTLRCSPISGHKSVSWYQQVLGQGPQFIFQYYEKEERGRGNFPDRFSARQFPNYSSELNVNALLLGDSALYLCASSPDSLNTEAFFGQGTRLTVV.